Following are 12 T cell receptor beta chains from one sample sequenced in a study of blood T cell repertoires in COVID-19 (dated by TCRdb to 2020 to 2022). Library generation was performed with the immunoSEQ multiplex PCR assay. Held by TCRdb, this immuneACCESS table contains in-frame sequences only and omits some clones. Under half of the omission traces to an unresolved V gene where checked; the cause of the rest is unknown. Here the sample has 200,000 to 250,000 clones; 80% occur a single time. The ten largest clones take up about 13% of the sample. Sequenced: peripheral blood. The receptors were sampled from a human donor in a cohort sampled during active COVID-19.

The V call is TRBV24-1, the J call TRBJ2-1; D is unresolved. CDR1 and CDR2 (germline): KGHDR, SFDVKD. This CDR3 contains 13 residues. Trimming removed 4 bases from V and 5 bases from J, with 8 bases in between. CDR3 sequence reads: CATSEAENNEQFF. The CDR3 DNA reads TGTGCCACCAGTGAGGCAGAAAACAATGAGCAGTTCTTC.

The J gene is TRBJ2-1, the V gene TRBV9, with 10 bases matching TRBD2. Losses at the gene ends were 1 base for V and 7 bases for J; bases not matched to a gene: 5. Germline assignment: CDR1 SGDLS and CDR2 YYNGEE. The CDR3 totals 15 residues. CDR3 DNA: TGTGCCAGCAGCGTAAGTGGACTAGCGGTAAATGAGCAGTTCTTC. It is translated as CASSVSGLAVNEQFF.

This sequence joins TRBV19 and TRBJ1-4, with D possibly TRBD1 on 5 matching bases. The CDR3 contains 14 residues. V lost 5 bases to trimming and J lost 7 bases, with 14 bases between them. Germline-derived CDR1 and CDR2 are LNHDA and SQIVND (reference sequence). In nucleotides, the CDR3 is TGTGCCAGTAGTCTAAGGGGTTACAGTGAAAAACTGTTTTTT. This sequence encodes CASSLRGYSEKLFF.

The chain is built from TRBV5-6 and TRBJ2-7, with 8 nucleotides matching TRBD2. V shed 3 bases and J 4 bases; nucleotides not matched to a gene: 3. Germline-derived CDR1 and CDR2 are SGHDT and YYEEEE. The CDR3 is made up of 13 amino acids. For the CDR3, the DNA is TGTGCCAGCAGCTCCGGACTAGCTTACGAGCAGTACTTC. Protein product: CASSSGLAYEQYF.

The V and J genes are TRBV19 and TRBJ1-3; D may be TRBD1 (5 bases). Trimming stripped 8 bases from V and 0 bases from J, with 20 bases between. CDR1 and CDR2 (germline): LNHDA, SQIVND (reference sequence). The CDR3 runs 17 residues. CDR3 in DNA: TGTGCCAGTCTCCCGAACCCCACAGGACCCTCTGGAAACACCATATATTTT. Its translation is CASLPNPTGPSGNTIYF. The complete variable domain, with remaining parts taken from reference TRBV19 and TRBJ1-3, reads DGGITQSPKYLFRKEGQNVTLSCEQNLNHDAMYWYRQDPGQGLRLIYYSQIVNDFQKGDIAEGYSVSREKKESFPLTVTSAQKNPTAFYLCASLPNPTGPSGNTIYFGEGSWLTVV.

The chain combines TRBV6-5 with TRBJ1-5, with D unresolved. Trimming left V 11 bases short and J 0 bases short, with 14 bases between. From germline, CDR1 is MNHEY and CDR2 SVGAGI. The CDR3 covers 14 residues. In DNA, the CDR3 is TGTGCCGCAGACAATACCCATAGCAATCAGCCCCAGCATTTT. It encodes CAADNTHSNQPQHF.

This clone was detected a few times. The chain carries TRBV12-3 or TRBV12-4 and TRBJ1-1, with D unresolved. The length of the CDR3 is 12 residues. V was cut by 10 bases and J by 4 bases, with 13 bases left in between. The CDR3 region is CATLSFFTEAFF. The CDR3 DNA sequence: TGTGCCACCCTCAGTTTTTTCACTGAAGCTTTCTTT.

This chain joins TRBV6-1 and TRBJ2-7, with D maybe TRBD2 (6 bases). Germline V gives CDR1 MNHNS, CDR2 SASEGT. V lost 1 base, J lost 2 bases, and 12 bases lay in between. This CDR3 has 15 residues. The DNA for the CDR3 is TGTGCCAGCAGTGAAGGGCCGGGGGATCCCTACGAGCAGTACTTC. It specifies CASSEGPGDPYEQYF.

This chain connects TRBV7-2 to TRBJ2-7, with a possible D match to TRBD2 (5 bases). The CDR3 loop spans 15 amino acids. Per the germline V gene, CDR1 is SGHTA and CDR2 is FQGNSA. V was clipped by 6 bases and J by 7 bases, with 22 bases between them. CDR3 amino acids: CASSRDKNTREEQYF. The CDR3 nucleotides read TGTGCCAGCAGTCGAGACAAGAATACTAGAGAAGAGCAGTACTTC.

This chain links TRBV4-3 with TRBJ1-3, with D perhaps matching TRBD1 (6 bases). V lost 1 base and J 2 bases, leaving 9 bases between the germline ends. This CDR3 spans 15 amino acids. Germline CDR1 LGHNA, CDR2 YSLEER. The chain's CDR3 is CASSQVSGAGNTIYF. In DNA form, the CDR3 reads TGCGCCAGCAGCCAAGTGTCAGGGGCTGGAAACACCATATATTTT.

CDR3 sequence reads: CASMGAGHSGNTIYF. For the CDR3, the DNA is TGTGCCAGCATGGGGGCAGGGCACTCTGGAAACACCATATATTTT. This sequence joins TRBV28 and TRBJ1-3; tentatively, D is TRBD1 (6 bases). The CDR3 is 15 residues long. Trimming stripped 7 bases from V and 0 bases from J, with 13 bases between. Germline CDR1 reads MDHEN; CDR2 reads SYDVKM.

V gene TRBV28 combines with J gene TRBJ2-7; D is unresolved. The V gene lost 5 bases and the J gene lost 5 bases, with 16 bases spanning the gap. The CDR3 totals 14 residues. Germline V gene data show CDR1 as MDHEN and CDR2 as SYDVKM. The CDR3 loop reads CASSTPRVSDEQYF. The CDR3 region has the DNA TGTGCCAGCAGTACTCCCCGGGTTTCGGACGAGCAGTACTTC.